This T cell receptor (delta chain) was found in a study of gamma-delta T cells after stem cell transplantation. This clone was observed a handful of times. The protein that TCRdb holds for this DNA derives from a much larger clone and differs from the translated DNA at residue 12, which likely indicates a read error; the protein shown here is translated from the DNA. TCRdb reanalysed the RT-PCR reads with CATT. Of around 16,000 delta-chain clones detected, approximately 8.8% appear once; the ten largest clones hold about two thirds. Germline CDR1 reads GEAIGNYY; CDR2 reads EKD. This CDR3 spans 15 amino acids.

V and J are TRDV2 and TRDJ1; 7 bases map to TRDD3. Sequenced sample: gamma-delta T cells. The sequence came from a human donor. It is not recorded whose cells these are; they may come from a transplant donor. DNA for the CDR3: TGTGCCTGTGACACCGTTGGGGGAGTCTCCGATAACCTCATCTTT. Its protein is CACDTVGGVSDNLIF.